One T cell receptor beta chain is described in this entry. Its cognate antigen is unknown. TCRalpha and TCRbeta libraries used 5'RACE with constant-segment primers and UMIs. Via MiXCR, TCRdb re-called the 5' RACE reads, giving one row per CDR3 protein. Of roughly 400,000 distinct CDR3 sequences listed, about a sixth are singletons. The CDR3 covers 14 residues. The germline V gene encodes CDR1 DFQATT and CDR2 SNEGSKA (reference sequence). Germline trimming cut 5 bases from V and 2 bases from J; bases unmatched to any gene: 9. The data derive from a study of T-cell memory formation after mild COVID-19. Study-level findings and limits: Second-wave clones reaching peak frequency on day 37 lacked confirmed SARS-CoV-2 specificity. CD8+ contracting clones occupied EMRA, while CD4+ ones occupied mainly CM and EM.

Input material: PBMCs or a T cell subset sorted from them (not recorded which). The clonotype originates from a man between 18 and 29 years old who had mild COVID-19 (a few samples of this study predate the infection). Cell type and time point are not known. The chain carries TRBV20-1 and TRBJ2-7; 7 nucleotides line up with TRBD2. For the CDR3, the DNA is TGCAGTGCTGGGAGGGCTATAACAACCTACGAGCAGTACTTC. Translated, it gives CSAGRAITTYEQYF.